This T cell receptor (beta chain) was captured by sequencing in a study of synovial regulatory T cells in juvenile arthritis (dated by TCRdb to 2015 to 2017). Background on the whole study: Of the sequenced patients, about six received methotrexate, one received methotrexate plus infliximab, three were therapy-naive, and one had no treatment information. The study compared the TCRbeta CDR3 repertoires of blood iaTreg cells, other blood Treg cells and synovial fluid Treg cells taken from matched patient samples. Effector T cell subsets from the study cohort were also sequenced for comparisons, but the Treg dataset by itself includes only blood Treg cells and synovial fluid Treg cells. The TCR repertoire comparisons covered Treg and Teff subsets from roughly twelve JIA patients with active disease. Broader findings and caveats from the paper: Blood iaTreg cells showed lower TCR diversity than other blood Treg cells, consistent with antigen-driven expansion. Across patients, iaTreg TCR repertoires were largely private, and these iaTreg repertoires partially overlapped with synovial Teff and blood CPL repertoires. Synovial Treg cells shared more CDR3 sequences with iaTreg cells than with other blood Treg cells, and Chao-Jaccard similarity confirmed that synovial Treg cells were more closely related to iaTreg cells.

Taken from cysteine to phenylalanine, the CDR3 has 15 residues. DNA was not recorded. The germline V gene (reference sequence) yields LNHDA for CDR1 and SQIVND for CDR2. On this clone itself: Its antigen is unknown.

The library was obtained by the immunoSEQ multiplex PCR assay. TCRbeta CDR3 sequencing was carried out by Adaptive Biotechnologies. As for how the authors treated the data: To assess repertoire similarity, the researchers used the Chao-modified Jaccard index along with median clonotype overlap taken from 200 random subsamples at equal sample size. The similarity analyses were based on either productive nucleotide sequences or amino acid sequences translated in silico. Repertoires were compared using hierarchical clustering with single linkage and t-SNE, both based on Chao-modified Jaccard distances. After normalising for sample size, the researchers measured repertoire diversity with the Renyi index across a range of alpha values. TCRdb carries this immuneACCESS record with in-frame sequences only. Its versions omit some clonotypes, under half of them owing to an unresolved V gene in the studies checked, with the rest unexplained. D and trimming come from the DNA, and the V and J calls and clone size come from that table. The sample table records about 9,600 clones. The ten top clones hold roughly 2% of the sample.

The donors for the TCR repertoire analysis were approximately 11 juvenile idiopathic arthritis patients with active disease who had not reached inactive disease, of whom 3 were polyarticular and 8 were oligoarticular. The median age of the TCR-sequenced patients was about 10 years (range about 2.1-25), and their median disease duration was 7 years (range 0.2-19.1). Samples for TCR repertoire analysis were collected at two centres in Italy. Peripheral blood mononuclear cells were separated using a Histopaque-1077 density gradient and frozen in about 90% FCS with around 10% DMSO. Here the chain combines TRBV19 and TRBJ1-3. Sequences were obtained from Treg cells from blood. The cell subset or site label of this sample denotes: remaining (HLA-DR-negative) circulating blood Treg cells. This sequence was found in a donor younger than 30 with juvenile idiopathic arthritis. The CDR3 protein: CASSRTLPSGNTIYF.